The clone carrying this T cell receptor beta chain appeared a few times. The antigen is not known. The CDR3 length is 14 residues. Germline lookup yields CDR1 MNHEY and CDR2 SVGEGT. Trimming shortened V by 2 bases and J by 2 bases, and 7 bases separated the two germline ends. The treatment denotes: roughly 11-day PBMC culture with coronavirus spike peptide pools or control peptides (ViraFEST assay). Negative selection recovered the CD4+ T cells once they had spent about eleven days in culture. This sample is part of a study of vaccination and CD4 T cells after COVID-19. Study at large: The post-COVID sampling time was a median roughly 99 days after diagnosis, ranging from 35 to 161.

At the Johns Hopkins FTIC core, DNA taken from cultured CD4+ T cells was sequenced by way of the Oncomine TCR Beta short-read assay. Investigators isolated genomic DNA from cultured CD4+ T cells. TCRdb used MiXCR to reprocess the PCR reads, holding one entry per CDR3 protein. The sample has 14,000 to 15,000 distinct CDR3 sequences; 73% are singletons. Sequencing was performed on CD4+ T cells from blood, cultured in vitro. The receptor's source is a human donor who had recovered from COVID-19. The V and J genes are TRBV6-2 or TRBV6-3 and TRBJ1-5; D is unresolved. This CDR3 reads CASSYPWGNQPQHF. Written as DNA, the CDR3 is TGTGCCAGCAGTTACCCGTGGGGCAATCAGCCCCAGCATTTT.